This T cell receptor beta chain was retrieved from a study of post-analysis software for immune sequencing data. Study-wide results and limits: Controls had significantly higher normalized Chao1 diversity than multiple sclerosis patients. Samples sharing a preparation batch grouped tightly together when assessed by F measure. Relative to controls, patients had about five TRBV segments at higher frequency, with TRBV5-6, TRBV5-1 and TRBV20-1 among these.

CDR3 length: 15 residues. V shed 4 bases, J shed 9 bases, and the junction held 11 bases outside the gene matches. Germline V CDR1 and CDR2: SGHRS, YFSETQ. Regarding this clonotype: Its antigen is undetermined.

Tagging with unique molecular identifiers was a feature of the TCR beta cDNA libraries. Each sample of 1 to 10 million input T cells yielded 500,000 or so cDNA molecules, so each molecule approximated one T cell. TCRdb reprocessed the PCR reads with MiXCR, giving one entry per CDR3 protein. The data show about 770,000 distinct CDR3 sequences, under 60% seen once. The sequenced sample consisted of blood. This receptor was identified in a girl aged 5-17 years with multiple sclerosis. The chain carries TRBV5-1 and TRBJ2-1; the match to TRBD2 covers 9 bases. This CDR3 reads CASSKGAGGPSEQFF. The CDR3 nucleotides are TGCGCCAGCAGCAAGGGCGCGGGAGGGCCGAGTGAGCAGTTCTTC.